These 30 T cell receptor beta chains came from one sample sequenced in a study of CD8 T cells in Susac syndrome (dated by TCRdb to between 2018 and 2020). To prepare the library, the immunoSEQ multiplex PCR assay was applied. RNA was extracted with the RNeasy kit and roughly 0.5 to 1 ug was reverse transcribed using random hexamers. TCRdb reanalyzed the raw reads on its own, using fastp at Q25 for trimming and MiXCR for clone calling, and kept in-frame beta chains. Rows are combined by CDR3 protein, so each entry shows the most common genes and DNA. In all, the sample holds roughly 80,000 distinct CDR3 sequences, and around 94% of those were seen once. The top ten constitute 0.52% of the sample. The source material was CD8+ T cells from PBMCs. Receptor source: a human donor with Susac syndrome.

CDR3 sequence: CASSPGTASSEQFF. Here the CDR3 DNA reads TGTGCCAGCAGTCCCGGGACCGCGTCTAGTGAGCAGTTCTTC. The V gene is TRBV6-5, the J gene TRBJ2-1; tentatively, D is TRBD1 or TRBD2 (5 bases each). Germline V lookup: CDR1 MNHEY, CDR2 SVGAGI. Trimming shortened V by 5 bases and J by 9 bases, and 17 bases separated the two germline ends. The CDR3 totals 14 residues.

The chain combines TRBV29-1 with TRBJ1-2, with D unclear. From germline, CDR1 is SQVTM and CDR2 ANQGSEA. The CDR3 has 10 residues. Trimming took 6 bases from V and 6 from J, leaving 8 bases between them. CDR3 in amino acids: CSVGPNGYTF. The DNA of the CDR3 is TGCAGCGTCGGCCCGAATGGCTACACCTTC.

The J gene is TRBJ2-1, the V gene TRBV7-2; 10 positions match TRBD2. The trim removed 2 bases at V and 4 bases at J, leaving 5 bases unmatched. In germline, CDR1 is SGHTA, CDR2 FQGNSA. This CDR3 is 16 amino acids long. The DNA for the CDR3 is TGTGCCAGCAGCTTAACCGGGACTAGCGAGTACAATGAGCAGTTCTTC. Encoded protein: CASSLTGTSEYNEQFF.

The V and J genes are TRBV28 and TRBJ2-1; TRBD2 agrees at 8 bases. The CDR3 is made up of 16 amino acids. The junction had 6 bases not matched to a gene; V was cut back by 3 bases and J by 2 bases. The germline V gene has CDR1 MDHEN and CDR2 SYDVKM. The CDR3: CASSFPGGGPYNEQFF. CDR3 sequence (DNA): TGTGCCAGCAGTTTCCCTGGCGGGGGGCCCTACAATGAGCAGTTCTTC. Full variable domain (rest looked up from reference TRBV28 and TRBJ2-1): DVKVTQSSRYLVKRTGEKVFLECVQDMDHENMFWYRQDPGLGLRLIYFSYDVKMKEKGDIPEGYSVSREKKERFSLILESASTNQTSMYLCASSFPGGGPYNEQFFGPGTRLTVL.

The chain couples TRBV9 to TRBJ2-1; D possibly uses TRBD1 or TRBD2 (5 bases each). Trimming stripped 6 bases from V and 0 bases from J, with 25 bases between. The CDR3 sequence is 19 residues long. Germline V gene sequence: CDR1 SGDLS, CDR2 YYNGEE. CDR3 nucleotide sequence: TGTGCCAGCACCCCCGCTGGGGGAATTAGACCGGGCTCCTACAATGAGCAGTTCTTC. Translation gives CASTPAGGIRPGSYNEQFF. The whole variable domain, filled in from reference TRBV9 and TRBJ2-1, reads DSGVTQTPKHLITATGQRVTLRCSPRSGDLSVYWYQQSLDQGLQFLIQYYNGEERAKGNILERFSAQQFPDLHSELNLSSLELGDSALYFCASTPAGGIRPGSYNEQFFGPGTRLTVL.

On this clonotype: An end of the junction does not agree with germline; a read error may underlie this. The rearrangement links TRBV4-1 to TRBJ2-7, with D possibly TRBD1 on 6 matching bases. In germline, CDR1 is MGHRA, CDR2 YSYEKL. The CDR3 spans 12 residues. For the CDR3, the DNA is TGTGCCAGCAGCCAAGGGGGCTACGAGCAGTACTTC. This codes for CASSQGGYEQYF.

CDR3 nucleotide sequence: TGTGCCAGCAGCTTAGCCCCAGGGACAGGGACCTACGAGCAGTACTTC. Amino acids: CASSLAPGTGTYEQYF. J is TRBJ2-7 and V is TRBV7-9; 9 bases match TRBD1. The CDR3 has 16 residues. The V and J ends lost 0 bases and 2 bases, in that order; junction bases with no gene match: 5. Germline CDR1 SEHNR, CDR2 FQNEAQ (reference sequence). Drawing the rest from reference TRBV7-9 and TRBJ2-7, the complete variable domain is DTGVSQNPRHKITKRGQNVTFRCDPISEHNRLYWYRQTLGQGPEFLTYFQNEAQLEKSRLLSDRFSAERPKGSFSTLEIQRTEQGDSAMYLCASSLAPGTGTYEQYFGPGTRLTVT.

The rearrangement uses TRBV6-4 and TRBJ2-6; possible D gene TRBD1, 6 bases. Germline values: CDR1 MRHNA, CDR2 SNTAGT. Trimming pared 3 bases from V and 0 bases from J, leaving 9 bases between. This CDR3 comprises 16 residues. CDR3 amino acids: CASSEDSVSGANVLTF. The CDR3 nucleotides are TGTGCCAGCAGTGAGGACAGCGTCTCTGGGGCCAACGTCCTGACTTTC.

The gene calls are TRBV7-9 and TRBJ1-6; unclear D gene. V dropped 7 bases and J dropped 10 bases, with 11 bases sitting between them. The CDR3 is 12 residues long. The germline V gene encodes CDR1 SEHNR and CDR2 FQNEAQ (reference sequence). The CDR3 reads CASNTGGSPLHF. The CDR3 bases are TGTGCCAGCAATACTGGAGGATCACCCCTCCACTTT.

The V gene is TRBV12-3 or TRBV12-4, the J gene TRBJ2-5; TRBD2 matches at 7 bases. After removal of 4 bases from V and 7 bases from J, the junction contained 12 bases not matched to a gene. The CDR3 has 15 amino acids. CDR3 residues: CASSWGVGLVGTQYF. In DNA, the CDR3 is TGTGCCAGCAGTTGGGGGGTAGGACTAGTAGGGACCCAGTACTTC.

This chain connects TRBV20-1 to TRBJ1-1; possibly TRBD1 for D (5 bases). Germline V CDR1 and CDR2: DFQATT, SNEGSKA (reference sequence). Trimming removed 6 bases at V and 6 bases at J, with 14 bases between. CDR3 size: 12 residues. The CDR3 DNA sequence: TGCAGTGCGGACGACAGTCGCGCTGAAGCTTTCTTT. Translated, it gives CSADDSRAEAFF.

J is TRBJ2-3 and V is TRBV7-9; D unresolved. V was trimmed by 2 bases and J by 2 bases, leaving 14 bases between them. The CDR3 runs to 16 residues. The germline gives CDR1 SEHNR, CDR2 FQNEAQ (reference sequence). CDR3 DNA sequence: TGTGCCAGCAGCTTATTGGAAAGGGATCCCACAGATACGCAGTATTTT. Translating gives CASSLLERDPTDTQYF.

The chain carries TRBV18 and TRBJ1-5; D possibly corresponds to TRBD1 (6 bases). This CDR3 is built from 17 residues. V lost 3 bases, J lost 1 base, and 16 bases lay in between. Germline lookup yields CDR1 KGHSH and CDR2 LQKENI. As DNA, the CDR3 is TGTGCCAGCTCACCTCAACGTGGGGGGGCGAGCAATCAGCCCCAGCATTTT. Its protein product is CASSPQRGGASNQPQHF.

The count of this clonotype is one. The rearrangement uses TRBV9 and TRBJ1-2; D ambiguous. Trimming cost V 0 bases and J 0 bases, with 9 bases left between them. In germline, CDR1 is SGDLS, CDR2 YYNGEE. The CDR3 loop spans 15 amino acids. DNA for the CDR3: TGTGCCAGCAGCGTAGCTACAGACACTAACTATGGCTACACCTTC. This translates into CASSVATDTNYGYTF.

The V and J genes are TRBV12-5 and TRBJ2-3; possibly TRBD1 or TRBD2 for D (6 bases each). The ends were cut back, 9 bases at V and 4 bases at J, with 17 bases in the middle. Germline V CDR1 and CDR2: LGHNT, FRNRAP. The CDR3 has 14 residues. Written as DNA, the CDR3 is TGTGCTAGCTCCTTCGGGGGCGGGTCAGATACGCAGTATTTT. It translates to CASSFGGGSDTQYF.

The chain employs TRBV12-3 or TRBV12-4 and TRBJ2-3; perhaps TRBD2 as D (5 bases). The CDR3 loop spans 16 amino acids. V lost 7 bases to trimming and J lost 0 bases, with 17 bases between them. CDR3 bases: TGTGCCAGCACCCAGGCGAGCGGCGGTAGCACAGATACGCAGTATTTT. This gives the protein CASTQASGGSTDTQYF.

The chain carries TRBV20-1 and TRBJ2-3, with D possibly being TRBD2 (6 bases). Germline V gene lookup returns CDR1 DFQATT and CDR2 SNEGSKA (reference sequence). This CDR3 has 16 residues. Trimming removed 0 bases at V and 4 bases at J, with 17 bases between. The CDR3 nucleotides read TGCAGTGCTAGAGATAAACGGGGGTACTCCCCAGATACGCAGTATTTT. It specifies CSARDKRGYSPDTQYF.

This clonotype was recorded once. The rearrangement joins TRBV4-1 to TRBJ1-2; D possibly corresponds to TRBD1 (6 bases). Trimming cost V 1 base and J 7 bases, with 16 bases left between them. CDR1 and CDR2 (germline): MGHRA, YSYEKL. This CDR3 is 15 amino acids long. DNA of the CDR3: TGCGCCAGCAGCCAAGCCCCAACAGGGTTAAGTGGCTACACCTTC. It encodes CASSQAPTGLSGYTF.

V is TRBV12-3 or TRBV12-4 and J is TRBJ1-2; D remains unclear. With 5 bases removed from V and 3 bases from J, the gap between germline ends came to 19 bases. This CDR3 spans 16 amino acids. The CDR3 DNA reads TGTGCCAGCAGTCCAACCGGAGGGCCAGCTCACTATGGCTACACCTTC. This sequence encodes CASSPTGGPAHYGYTF.

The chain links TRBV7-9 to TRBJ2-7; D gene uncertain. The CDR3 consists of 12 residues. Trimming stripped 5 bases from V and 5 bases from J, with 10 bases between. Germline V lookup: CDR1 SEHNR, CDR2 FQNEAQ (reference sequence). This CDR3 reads CASSPGRNEQYF. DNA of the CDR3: TGTGCCAGCAGCCCCGGACGGAACGAGCAGTACTTC.

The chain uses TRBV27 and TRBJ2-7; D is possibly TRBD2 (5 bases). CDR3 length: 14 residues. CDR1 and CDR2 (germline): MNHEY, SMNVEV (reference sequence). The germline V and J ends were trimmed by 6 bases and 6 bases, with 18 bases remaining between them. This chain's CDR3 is CASRRGSVAGEQYF. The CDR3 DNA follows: TGTGCCAGCAGGCGTGGGAGTGTGGCGGGCGAGCAGTACTTC.

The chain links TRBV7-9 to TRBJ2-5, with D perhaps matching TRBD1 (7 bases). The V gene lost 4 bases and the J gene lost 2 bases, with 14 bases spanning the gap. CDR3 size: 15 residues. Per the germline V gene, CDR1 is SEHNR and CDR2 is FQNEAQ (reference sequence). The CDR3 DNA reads TGTGCCAGCAGCTCCACAGGGGAGGCACAAGAGACCCAGTACTTC. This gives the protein CASSSTGEAQETQYF.

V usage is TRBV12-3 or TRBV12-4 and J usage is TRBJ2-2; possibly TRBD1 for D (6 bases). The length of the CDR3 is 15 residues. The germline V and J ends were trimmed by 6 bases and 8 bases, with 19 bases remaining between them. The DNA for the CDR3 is TGTGCCAGCAGGGCCTCCGCAGGGGCTTCAGGGGAGCTGTTTTTT. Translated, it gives CASRASAGASGELFF.

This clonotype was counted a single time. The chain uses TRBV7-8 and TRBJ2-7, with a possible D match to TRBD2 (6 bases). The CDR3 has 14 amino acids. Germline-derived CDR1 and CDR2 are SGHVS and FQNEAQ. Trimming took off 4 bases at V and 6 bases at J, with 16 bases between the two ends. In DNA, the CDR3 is TGTGCCAGCAGCTCCCAGACAAAGGGAGGCGAGCAGTACTTC. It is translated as CASSSQTKGGEQYF.

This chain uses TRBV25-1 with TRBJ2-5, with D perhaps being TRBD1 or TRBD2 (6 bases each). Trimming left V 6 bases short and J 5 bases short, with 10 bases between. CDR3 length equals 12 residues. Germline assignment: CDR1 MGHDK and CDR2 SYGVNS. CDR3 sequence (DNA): TGTGCCAGCAGGGGGGGCCTGGAGACCCAGTACTTC. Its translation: CASRGGLETQYF. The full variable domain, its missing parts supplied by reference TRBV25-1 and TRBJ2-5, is EADIYQTPRYLVIGTGKKITLECSQTMGHDKMYWYQQDPGMELHLIHYSYGVNSTEKGDLSSESTVSRIRTEHFPLTLESARPSHTSQYLCASRGGLETQYFGPGTRLLVL.

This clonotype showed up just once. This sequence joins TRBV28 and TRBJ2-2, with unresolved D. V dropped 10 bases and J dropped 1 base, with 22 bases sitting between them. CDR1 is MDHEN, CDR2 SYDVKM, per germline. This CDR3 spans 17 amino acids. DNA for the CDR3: TGTGCCACCAACAGTTTAGTCGTTGGGGTGAACACCGGGGAGCTGTTTTTT. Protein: CATNSLVVGVNTGELFF.

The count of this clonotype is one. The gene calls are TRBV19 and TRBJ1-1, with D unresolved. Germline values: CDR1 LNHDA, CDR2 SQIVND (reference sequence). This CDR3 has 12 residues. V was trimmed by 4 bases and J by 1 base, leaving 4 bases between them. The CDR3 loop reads CASSTGNTEAFF. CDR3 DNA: TGTGCCAGTAGTACGGGGAACACTGAAGCTTTCTTT.

CDR3: CASSQSLGADTQYF. The CDR3 DNA reads TGCGCCAGCAGTCAATCTCTGGGGGCGGATACGCAGTATTTT. V usage is TRBV23-1 and J usage is TRBJ2-3; possibly TRBD1 for D (6 bases). TRBV23-1 is an ORF for which the function is uncertain. V lost 0 bases and J lost 6, with 10 bases in between. The CDR3 runs to 14 residues.

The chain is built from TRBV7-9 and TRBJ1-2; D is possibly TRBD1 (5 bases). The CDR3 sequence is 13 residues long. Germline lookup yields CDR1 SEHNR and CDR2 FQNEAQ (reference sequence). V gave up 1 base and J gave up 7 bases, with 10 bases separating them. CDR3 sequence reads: CASSLGEGSGYTF. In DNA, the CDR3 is TGTGCCAGCAGCTTAGGAGAGGGGTCTGGCTACACCTTC.

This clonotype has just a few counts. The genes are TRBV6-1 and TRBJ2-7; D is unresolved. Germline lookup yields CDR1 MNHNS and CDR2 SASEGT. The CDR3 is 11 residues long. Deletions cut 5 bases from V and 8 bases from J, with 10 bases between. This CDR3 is CASSPLRQQYF. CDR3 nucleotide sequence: TGTGCCAGCAGTCCCCTTAGACAGCAGTACTTC.